This entry concerns a single T cell receptor (beta chain). Source study methods: From reference gene primer amplification, estimates of nucleated cell counts were derived. TCRdb keeps only in-frame clones here, not all; method: immunoSEQ multiplex PCR. The DNA was the basis for D and trimming; V, J and clone size are from that table. This table has around 150,000 clones, 76% appearing once. This entry belongs to a study of blood T cell repertoires in COVID-19. Trimming removed 5 bases from V and 0 bases from J, with 14 bases in between. Germline lookup yields CDR1 SEHNR and CDR2 FQNEAQ (reference sequence). CDR3 length: 15 residues.

The sequencing sample was made of peripheral blood. The rearrangement links TRBV7-9 to TRBJ2-7, with unresolved D. The receptor comes from an elderly woman with acute or convalescent COVID-19. The chain's CDR3 is CASSPTIPNSYEQYF. The CDR3 DNA is TGTGCCAGCAGCCCGACAATTCCCAACTCCTACGAGCAGTACTTC.